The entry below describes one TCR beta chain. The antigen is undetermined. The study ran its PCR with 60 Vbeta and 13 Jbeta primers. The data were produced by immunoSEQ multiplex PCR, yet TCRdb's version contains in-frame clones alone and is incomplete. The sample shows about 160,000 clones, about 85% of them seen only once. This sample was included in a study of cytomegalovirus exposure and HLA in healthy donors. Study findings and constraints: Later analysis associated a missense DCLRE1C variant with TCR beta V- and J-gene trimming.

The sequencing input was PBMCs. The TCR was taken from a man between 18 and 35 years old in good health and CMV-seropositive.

The CDR3 sequence is CASSVTENTGELFF. As DNA, the CDR3 is TGTGCCAGCAGCGTTACAGAGAACACCGGGGAGCTGTTTTTT. This sequence joins TRBV9 and TRBJ2-2; D gene unclear. The CDR3 covers 14 residues. Trimming took 2 bases from V and 1 from J, leaving 6 bases between them. Germline V lookup: CDR1 SGDLS, CDR2 YYNGEE.